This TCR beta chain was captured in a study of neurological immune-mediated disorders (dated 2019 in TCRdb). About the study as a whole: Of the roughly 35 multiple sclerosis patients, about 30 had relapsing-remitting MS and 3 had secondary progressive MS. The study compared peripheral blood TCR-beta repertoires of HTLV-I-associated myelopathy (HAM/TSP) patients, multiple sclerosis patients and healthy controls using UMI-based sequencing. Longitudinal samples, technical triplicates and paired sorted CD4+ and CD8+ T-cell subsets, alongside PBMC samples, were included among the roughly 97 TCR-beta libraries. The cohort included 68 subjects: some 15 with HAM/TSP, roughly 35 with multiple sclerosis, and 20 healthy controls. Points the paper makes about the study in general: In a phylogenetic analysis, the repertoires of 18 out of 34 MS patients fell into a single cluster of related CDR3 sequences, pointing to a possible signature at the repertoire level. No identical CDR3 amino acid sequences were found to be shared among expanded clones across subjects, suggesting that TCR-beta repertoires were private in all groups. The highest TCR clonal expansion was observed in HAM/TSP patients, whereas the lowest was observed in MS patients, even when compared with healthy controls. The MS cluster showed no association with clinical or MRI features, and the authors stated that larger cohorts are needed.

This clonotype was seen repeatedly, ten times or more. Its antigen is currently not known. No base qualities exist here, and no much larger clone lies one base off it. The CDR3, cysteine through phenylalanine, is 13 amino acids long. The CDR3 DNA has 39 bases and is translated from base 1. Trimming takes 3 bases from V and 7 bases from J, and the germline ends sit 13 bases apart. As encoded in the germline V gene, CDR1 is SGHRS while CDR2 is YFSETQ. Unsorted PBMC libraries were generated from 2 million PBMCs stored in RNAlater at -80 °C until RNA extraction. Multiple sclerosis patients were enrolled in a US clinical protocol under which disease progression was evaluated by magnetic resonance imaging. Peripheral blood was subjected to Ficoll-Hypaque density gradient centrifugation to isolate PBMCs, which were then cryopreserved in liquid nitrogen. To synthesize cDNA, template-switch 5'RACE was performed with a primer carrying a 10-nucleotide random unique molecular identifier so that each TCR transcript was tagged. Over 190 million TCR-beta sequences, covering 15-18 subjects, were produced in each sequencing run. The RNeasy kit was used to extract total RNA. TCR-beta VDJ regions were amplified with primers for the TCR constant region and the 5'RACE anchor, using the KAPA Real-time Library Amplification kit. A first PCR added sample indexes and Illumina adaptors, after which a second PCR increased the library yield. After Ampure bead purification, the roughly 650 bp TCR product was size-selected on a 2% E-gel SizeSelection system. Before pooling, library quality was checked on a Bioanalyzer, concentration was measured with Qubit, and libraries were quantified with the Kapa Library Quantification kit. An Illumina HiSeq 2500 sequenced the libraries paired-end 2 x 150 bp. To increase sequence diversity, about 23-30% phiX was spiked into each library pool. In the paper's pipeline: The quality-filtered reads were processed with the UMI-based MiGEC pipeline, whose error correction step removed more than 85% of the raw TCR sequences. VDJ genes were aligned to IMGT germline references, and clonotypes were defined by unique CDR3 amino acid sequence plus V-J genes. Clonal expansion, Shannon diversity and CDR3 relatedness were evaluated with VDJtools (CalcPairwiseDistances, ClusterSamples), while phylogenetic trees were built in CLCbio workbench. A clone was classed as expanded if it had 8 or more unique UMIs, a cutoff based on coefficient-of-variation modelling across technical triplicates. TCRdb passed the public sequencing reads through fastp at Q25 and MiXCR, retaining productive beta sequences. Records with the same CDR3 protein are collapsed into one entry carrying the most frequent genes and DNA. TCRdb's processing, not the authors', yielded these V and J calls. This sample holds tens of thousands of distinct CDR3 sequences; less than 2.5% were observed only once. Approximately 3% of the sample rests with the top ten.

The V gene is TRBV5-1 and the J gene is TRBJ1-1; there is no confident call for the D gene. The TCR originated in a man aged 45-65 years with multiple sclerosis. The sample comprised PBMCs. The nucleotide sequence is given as TGCGCCAGCAGCTCGGTAACGACAAATGAAGCTTTCTTT. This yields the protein CASSSVTTNEAFF. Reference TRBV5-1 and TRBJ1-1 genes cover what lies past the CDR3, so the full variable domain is KAGVTQTPRYLIKTRGQQVTLSCSPISGHRSVSWYQQTPGQGLQFLFEYFSETQRNKGNFPGRFSGRQFSNSRSEMNVSTLELGDSALYLCASSSVTTNEAFFGQGTRLTVV.